The 6 T cell receptor beta chains given below trace back to one sample, sequenced in a study of T cell responses to AZD1222 COVID-19 vaccine. The repertoire was sequenced with immunoSEQ multiplex PCR; TCRdb's copy has only in-frame clones and lacks some. The sample contains some 150,000 clones, more than 70% of which appear only once. Here the sequenced sample was peripheral blood, taken 28 days after the second AZD1222 dose. The receptors come from an adult who received the AZD1222 COVID-19 vaccine.

The genes are TRBV18 and TRBJ2-5; D may match TRBD1 or TRBD2 (6 bases each). V gave up 2 bases and J gave up 5 bases, with 12 bases separating them. The length of the CDR3 is 14 residues. Germline assignment: CDR1 KGHSH and CDR2 LQKENI. Written as DNA, the CDR3 is TGTGCCAGCTCACCAGGGGGGCCGGGTGAGACCCAGTACTTC. Translating it yields CASSPGGPGETQYF.

CDR3 loop: CASSQHYTGSGANVLTF. The CDR3 bases are TGTGCCAGCAGCCAACATTATACAGGTTCTGGGGCCAACGTCCTGACTTTC. The V and J genes are TRBV3-1 (or the pseudogene TRBV3-2) and TRBJ2-6, with D possibly matching TRBD1 (5 bases). The germline V gene encodes CDR1 LGHDT and CDR2 YNNKEL (reference sequence). This CDR3 has 17 amino acids. V was clipped by 2 bases and J by 1 base, with 12 bases between them.

The rearrangement uses TRBV7-2 and TRBJ1-1, with D unclear. Germline V lookup: CDR1 SGHTA, CDR2 FQGNSA. V was pared by 5 bases and J by 11 bases, with 18 bases between. This CDR3 has 13 amino acids. CDR3 sequence: CASSPYTLSRAFF. In nucleotides, the CDR3 is TGTGCCAGCAGCCCCTACACCCTGTCTAGGGCTTTCTTT. The variable domain in full, with the rest retrieved from reference TRBV7-2 and TRBJ1-1, is GAGVSQSPSNKVTEKGKDVELRCDPISGHTALYWYRQSLGQGLEFLIYFQGNSAPDKSGLPSDRFSAERTGGSVSTLTIQRTQQEDSAVYLCASSPYTLSRAFFGQGTRLTVV.

In its sample, this clone was seen once. This chain links TRBV9 with TRBJ2-3; 9 bases match TRBD1. The germline V gene has CDR1 SGDLS and CDR2 YYNGEE. Unmatched junction bases numbered 16, after V lost 4 bases and J lost 4 bases. The CDR3 extends over 18 amino acids. The CDR3 DNA reads TGTGCCAGCAGCTTCCGAGGACAGACAGGGGGAGGAGCAGATACGCAGTATTTT. It is translated as CASSFRGQTGGGADTQYF.

This chain connects TRBV6-2 or TRBV6-3 to TRBJ2-7; the D gene is possibly TRBD2 (6 bases). The V end was cut by 4 bases, the J end by 1 base, with 17 bases between. The CDR3 runs 16 residues. Germline V gene lookup returns CDR1 MNHEY and CDR2 SVGEGT. CDR3 in amino acids: CASSSPSREASYEQYF. CDR3 coding DNA: TGTGCCAGCAGTTCGCCTAGCAGGGAGGCGTCCTACGAGCAGTACTTC.

This clone occurred once. This chain links TRBV5-1 with TRBJ1-2, with D possibly matching TRBD1 (6 bases). Trimming took 3 bases from V and 6 from J, leaving 12 bases between them. Germline CDR1 SGHRS, CDR2 YFSETQ. This CDR3 comprises 13 residues. In DNA, the CDR3 is TGCGCCAGCAGCTGGACCCGGACAGATGGCTACACCTTC. It specifies CASSWTRTDGYTF.